These 32 T cell receptor beta chains were sequenced from one sample in a study of cytomegalovirus exposure and HLA in healthy donors. This table comes from immunoSEQ multiplex PCR, and its TCRdb copy is limited to in-frame clones, with some not included. Of some 83,000 clones listed, over 85% are singletons. Material: PBMCs. The receptors come from a woman aged 18-29 years in good health and CMV-seronegative.

The chain couples TRBV11-2 to TRBJ2-7, with TRBD2 identical over 8 bases. The CDR3 is 12 amino acids. The trim removed 5 bases at V and 5 bases at J, leaving 2 bases unmatched. The germline CDR1 and CDR2 sequences are SGHAT and FQNNGV. The CDR3 sequence: CASSSGSHEQYF. CDR3 DNA sequence: TGTGCCAGCAGCAGCGGGAGCCACGAGCAGTACTTC.

V usage is TRBV2 and J usage is TRBJ1-5; unclear D gene. The germline V and J ends were trimmed by 7 bases and 0 bases, with 7 bases remaining between them. The CDR3 contains 13 residues. CDR1 is SNHLY and CDR2 is FYNNEI in the germline V gene. The CDR3 bases are TGTGCCAGCAAGGAGGGTAGCAATCAGCCCCAGCATTTT. Its translation is CASKEGSNQPQHF.

The chain uses TRBV5-6 and TRBJ2-7; 7 positions agree with TRBD1. J lost 1 base, V lost 1 base, and 8 bases had no gene match. The CDR3 runs to 16 residues. Germline CDR1 SGHDT, CDR2 YYEEEE. In DNA form, the CDR3 reads TGTGCCAGCAGCTTGTTCTTGGGACAGAATTCCTACGAGCAGTACTTC. Its protein is CASSLFLGQNSYEQYF.

J is TRBJ1-4 and V is TRBV28, with D possibly being TRBD1 (6 bases). The CDR3 totals 19 residues. The V gene's germline CDR1 is MDHEN and CDR2 SYDVKM. Trimming removed 6 bases at V and 5 bases at J, with 28 bases between. The DNA for the CDR3 is TGTGCCAGCAGCTCTAGAATCGCCGGGACACCTCGGCGGAATGAAAAACTGTTTTTT. As protein: CASSSRIAGTPRRNEKLFF.

The genes are TRBV10-3 and TRBJ1-4; D is ambiguous. The V gene lost 0 bases and the J gene lost 5 bases, with 10 bases spanning the gap. Germline-derived CDR1 and CDR2 are ENHRY and SYGVKD. This CDR3 region has 15 residues. CDR3 sequence: CAISESGGPNEKLFF. The CDR3 nucleotides read TGTGCCATCAGTGAGTCAGGCGGGCCCAATGAAAAACTGTTTTTT.

The rearrangement joins TRBV4-1 to TRBJ2-7, with 8 bases identical to TRBD2. The CDR3 runs to 14 residues. Germline lookup yields CDR1 MGHRA and CDR2 YSYEKL. The J segment lost 3 bases and the V segment lost 2 bases, leaving 3 bases of the junction unmatched. CDR3 sequence (DNA): TGCGCCAGCAGCCAACAGCGGGGGCTCTACGAGCAGTACTTC. This codes for CASSQQRGLYEQYF.

The gene calls are TRBV30 and TRBJ2-1; D unclear. CDR3 length: 12 residues. V lost 1 base, J lost 8 bases, and 9 bases lay in between. Germline CDR1 reads GTSNPN; CDR2 reads SVGIG (reference sequence). CDR3 amino acids: CAWSELGYEQFF. In DNA form, the CDR3 reads TGTGCCTGGAGTGAATTGGGCTATGAGCAGTTCTTC.

V and J are TRBV4-2 and TRBJ2-5; tentatively, D is TRBD1 (7 bases). In germline, CDR1 is LGHNA, CDR2 YNFKEQ. Trimming pared 0 bases from V and 2 bases from J, leaving 22 bases between. The CDR3 totals 19 residues. The CDR3 loop is CASSQDPTGPGGGQETQYF. The DNA for the CDR3 is TGTGCCAGCAGCCAAGACCCGACAGGGCCAGGAGGAGGGCAAGAGACCCAGTACTTC.

V usage is TRBV19 and J usage is TRBJ1-1; D unclear. CDR1 and CDR2 from the germline V gene are LNHDA and SQIVND (reference sequence). V dropped 7 bases and J dropped 5 bases, with 26 bases sitting between them. This CDR3 region has 17 residues. The CDR3 loop is CASTLLGAGRERTEAFF. The CDR3 DNA sequence: TGTGCCAGTACCCTTCTGGGTGCAGGCCGGGAGAGAACTGAAGCTTTCTTT.

In nucleotides, the CDR3 is TGCGCCAGCAGCCCTGGGGCAGGGGGGAAAGAGACCCAGTACTTC. Translating gives CASSPGAGGKETQYF. The chain employs TRBV5-1 and TRBJ2-5, with TRBD1 as a possible D gene (7 bases). CDR1 SGHRS and CDR2 YFSETQ come from the germline V gene. The CDR3 loop spans 15 amino acids. Trimming took off 4 bases at V and 3 bases at J, with 16 bases between the two ends.

The chain carries TRBV13 and TRBJ2-7; 9 bases line up with TRBD2. J lost 0 bases, V lost 6 bases, and 3 bases had no gene match. Germline CDR1 is PRHDT and CDR2 is FYEKMQ (reference sequence). The CDR3 totals 14 residues. CDR3 region: CASSHSGSSYEQYF. The CDR3 DNA follows: TGTGCCAGCAGTCATAGCGGGAGCTCCTACGAGCAGTACTTC.

V is TRBV5-1 and J is TRBJ2-1, with D perhaps TRBD2 (6 bases). The CDR3 extends over 17 amino acids. Germline CDR1 is SGHRS and CDR2 is YFSETQ. V gave up 6 bases and J gave up 4 bases, with 23 bases separating them. CDR3 residues: CASTLRAGPAEYNEQFF. The CDR3 nucleotides read TGCGCCAGCACACTACGGGCGGGACCCGCAGAATACAATGAGCAGTTCTTC.

This chain links TRBV28 with TRBJ1-2; 7 bases fit TRBD1. The CDR3 spans 13 residues. Germline trimming cut 5 bases from V and 0 bases from J; bases unmatched to any gene: 0. Per the germline V gene, CDR1 is MDHEN and CDR2 is SYDVKM. The CDR3: CASSDRANYGYTF. The CDR3 nucleotides are TGTGCCAGCAGTGACAGGGCTAACTATGGCTACACCTTC.

V is TRBV27 and J is TRBJ2-7, with 10 bases identical to TRBD2. Trimming took 4 bases from V and 6 from J; bases not matched to a gene: 6. The CDR3 contains 14 residues. Germline V CDR1 and CDR2: MNHEY, SMNVEV (reference sequence). The CDR3 loop is CASSSTSGSAEQYF. The CDR3 DNA follows: TGTGCCAGCAGTTCGACTAGCGGGTCGGCCGAGCAGTACTTC.

The chain has TRBV7-2 and TRBJ1-5; tentatively, D is TRBD1 (5 bases). The CDR3 extends over 13 amino acids. V was pared by 1 base and J by 7 bases, with 8 bases between. Germline V lookup: CDR1 SGHTA, CDR2 FQGNSA. The CDR3 loop reads CASSLEGRQPQHF. The CDR3 DNA follows: TGTGCCAGCAGCTTAGAGGGGCGGCAGCCCCAGCATTTT.

J is TRBJ2-1 and V is TRBV27, with TRBD2 matching over 10 bases. Germline CDR1 is MNHEY and CDR2 is SMNVEV (reference sequence). This CDR3 comprises 16 residues. V lost 5 bases to trimming and J lost 2 bases; unmatched junction nucleotides: 6. In DNA form, the CDR3 reads TGTGCCAGCAGTGTCATACTAGCGGGAACCTACAATGAGCAGTTCTTC. Its protein product is CASSVILAGTYNEQFF.

The chain uses TRBV6-1 and TRBJ1-5, with D possibly TRBD1 on 5 matching bases. The length of the CDR3 is 14 residues. V shed 6 bases and J shed 11 bases, with 20 bases lying between them. Germline CDR1 MNHNS, CDR2 SASEGT. CDR3: CASSGGTVELSQHF. The CDR3 nucleotides read TGTGCCAGCAGCGGGGGGACGGTAGAGCTGTCCCAGCATTTT.

V is TRBV6-1 and J is TRBJ2-7, with 9 bases aligning to TRBD2. The CDR3 is made up of 15 amino acids. Germline CDR1 reads MNHNS; CDR2 reads SASEGT. V lost 7 bases, J lost 2 bases, and 9 bases stayed unmatched. Here the CDR3 reads CASMRVGLAAYEQYF. CDR3 DNA sequence: TGTGCCAGCATGAGGGTGGGACTAGCCGCCTACGAGCAGTACTTC.

This clone was seen only once. The rearrangement links TRBV5-1 to TRBJ1-1; D perhaps matches TRBD1 (5 bases). The CDR3 is 14 amino acids. Trimming shortened V by 1 base and J by 3 bases, and 10 bases separated the two germline ends. Germline assignment: CDR1 SGHRS and CDR2 YFSETQ. CDR3 coding DNA: TGCGCCAGCAGCTTGCAGGGAGGGGACACTGAAGCTTTCTTT. Its protein is CASSLQGGDTEAFF.

On this clone itself: At one end, the junction sequence differs from germline, possibly due to a read error. Other nucleotide sequences from this sample produce the same CDR3. V gene TRBV2 combines with J gene TRBJ2-7; D is possibly TRBD2 (6 bases). The germline gives CDR1 SNHLY, CDR2 FYNNEI. The CDR3 covers 14 residues. The CDR3 region is CASRIGRLTYEQYF. In nucleotides, the CDR3 is TGTGCCAGCAGAATCGGGAGACTCACCTATGAGCAGTACTTC.

The chain uses TRBV7-9 and TRBJ2-3, with D possibly matching TRBD2 (5 bases). V gave up 5 bases and J gave up 3 bases, with 15 bases separating them. In germline, CDR1 is SEHNR, CDR2 FQNEAQ (reference sequence). CDR3 length: 15 residues. The CDR3 loop is CASSLDYEATDTQYF. Here the CDR3 DNA reads TGTGCCAGCAGCCTAGACTACGAGGCAACAGATACGCAGTATTTT. The variable domain in full, completed from reference TRBV7-9 and TRBJ2-3, reads DTGVSQNPRHKITKRGQNVTFRCDPISEHNRLYWYRQTLGQGPEFLTYFQNEAQLEKSRLLSDRFSAERPKGSFSTLEIQRTEQGDSAMYLCASSLDYEATDTQYFGPGTRLTVL.

Here the CDR3 DNA reads TGCGCCAGCAGCTTGGAAGCGTTATTCTTTAGCGAGCAGTACTTC. This encodes CASSLEALFFSEQYF. The V call is TRBV5-1, the J call TRBJ2-7, with D hard to call. Germline CDR1 SGHRS, CDR2 YFSETQ. Trimming removed 0 bases at V and 6 bases at J, with 16 bases between. The CDR3 is 15 residues long.

The chain combines TRBV2 with TRBJ1-6; TRBD1 might be the D (5 bases). CDR1 SNHLY and CDR2 FYNNEI come from the germline V gene. This CDR3 has 10 residues. V lost 3 bases and J lost 15, with 6 bases in between. The CDR3 DNA reads TGTGCCAGCAGTGACAGGGTCCTCCACTTT. As protein: CASSDRVLHF.

Only a few counts were recorded for this clone. The CDR3 DNA reads TGTGCCTGGAGCCGAGGGTCCCAAGGGTACTTC. Residues: CAWSRGSQGYF. This chain joins TRBV30 and TRBJ2-4, with TRBD2 as a possible D gene (5 bases). Germline V gene sequence: CDR1 GTSNPN, CDR2 SVGIG (reference sequence). Trimming cost V 3 bases and J 15 bases, with 15 bases left between them. The CDR3 length is 11 residues.

The chain uses TRBV13 and TRBJ2-1; 11 nucleotides align to TRBD1. Unmatched junction bases numbered 15, after V lost 3 bases and J lost 8 bases. The CDR3 consists of 18 residues. Germline V gene data show CDR1 as PRHDT and CDR2 as FYEKMQ (reference sequence). The CDR3 bases are TGTGCCAGCAGCTTCGGCCTTTTCCGGGACAGGGGGATATATGAGCAGTTCTTC. It translates to CASSFGLFRDRGIYEQFF.

Here the CDR3 reads CASSTRGVGGYTF. The CDR3 bases are TGTGCCAGCAGCACCCGGGGGGTTGGTGGCTACACCTTC. This chain connects TRBV2 to TRBJ1-2; D perhaps matches TRBD1 (5 bases). The CDR3 is 13 amino acids. Trimming took off 6 bases at V and 7 bases at J, with 15 bases between the two ends. CDR1 SNHLY and CDR2 FYNNEI come from the germline V gene.

The rearrangement joins TRBV29-1 to TRBJ2-2, with TRBD2 identical over 8 bases. The germline gives CDR1 SQVTM, CDR2 ANQGSEA. The CDR3 is 11 amino acids. Here the CDR3 reads CRGGRTGELFF. The DNA for the CDR3 is TGCCGGGGGGGCCGGACCGGGGAGCTGTTTTTT.

The chain couples TRBV10-3 to TRBJ2-1; 11 nucleotides match TRBD2. V lost 6 bases to trimming and J lost 4 bases; unmatched junction nucleotides: 2. Germline loops: CDR1 ENHRY, CDR2 SYGVKD. The CDR3 contains 14 residues. This chain's CDR3 is CAISGTSGYNEQFF. In DNA form, the CDR3 reads TGTGCCATCAGCGGGACTAGCGGTTACAATGAGCAGTTCTTC.

J is TRBJ2-4 and V is TRBV7-2; D not certain. CDR1 and CDR2 from the germline V gene are SGHTA and FQGNSA. The CDR3 sequence is 14 residues long. V dropped 6 bases and J dropped 0 bases, with 9 bases sitting between them. The CDR3 coding sequence is TGTGCCAGCAGTGTATCACTAGCCAAAAACATTCAGTACTTC. This gives the protein CASSVSLAKNIQYF.

The chain joins TRBV7-9 to TRBJ1-1; 12 bases are shared with TRBD1. V lost 1 base to trimming and J lost 0 bases; unmatched junction nucleotides: 9. The CDR3 length is 19 residues. The germline CDR1 and CDR2 sequences are SEHNR and FQNEAQ (reference sequence). The CDR3 coding sequence is TGTGCCAGCAGCTTAGTGGCCGGGACAGGGGGCCTCATGAACACTGAAGCTTTCTTT. It encodes CASSLVAGTGGLMNTEAFF.

V usage is TRBV5-8 and J usage is TRBJ2-7; the match to TRBD1 covers 8 bases. The germline CDR1 and CDR2 sequences are SGHTS and YDEGEE. This CDR3 has 14 amino acids. V gave up 4 bases and J gave up 0 bases; unmatched junction bases: 3. In DNA, the CDR3 is TGTGCCAGCAGCCGGGGACAGGTCTCCTACGAGCAGTACTTC. This codes for CASSRGQVSYEQYF. Variable domain in full (rest from reference TRBV5-8 and TRBJ2-7): EAGVTQSPTHLIKTRGQQATLRCSPISGHTSVYWYQQALGLGLQFLLWYDEGEERNRGNFPPRFSGRQFPNYSSELNVNALELEDSALYLCASSRGQVSYEQYFGPGTRLTVT.

This clone was recorded only once. This chain uses TRBV18 with TRBJ2-1; 9 bases are shared with TRBD1. The germline V gene has CDR1 KGHSH and CDR2 LQKENI. V lost 6 bases, J lost 4 bases, and 7 bases stayed unmatched. This CDR3 contains 15 residues. CDR3 nucleotide sequence: TGTGCCAGCTCTCTCGACAGGGGGACGTACAATGAGCAGTTCTTC. Translating gives CASSLDRGTYNEQFF.